The subject of this entry is one T cell receptor (beta chain). Patients from Seattle were sampled longitudinally, starting during active infection. The data derive from a study of blood T cell repertoires in COVID-19. Study in general: Spain, Italy and the United States supplied samples that represented acute and convalescent COVID-19. The cDNA or gDNA used as material had been derived from T cells, B-cell-depleted T cells, or PBMCs.

The CDR3 is made up of 16 amino acids. In germline, CDR1 is ENHRY, CDR2 SYGVKD. V lost 8 bases to trimming and J lost 2 bases; unmatched junction nucleotides: 10. The assay was immunoSEQ multiplex PCR, and TCRdb's table has in-frame clones only and misses some. Among 300,000 to 350,000 clones, 90% were seen once, and the ten largest hold 2.9%. The chain uses TRBV10-3 and TRBJ1-4; 8 nucleotides line up with TRBD1. The sequenced sample was peripheral blood. This sequence originates from a woman aged 30 to 39 with COVID-19, enrolled during active disease. CDR3 nucleotide sequence: TGTGCCATCTCCCGACAGGGGAGGAATACTAATGAAAAACTGTTTTTT. Translating it yields CAISRQGRNTNEKLFF.